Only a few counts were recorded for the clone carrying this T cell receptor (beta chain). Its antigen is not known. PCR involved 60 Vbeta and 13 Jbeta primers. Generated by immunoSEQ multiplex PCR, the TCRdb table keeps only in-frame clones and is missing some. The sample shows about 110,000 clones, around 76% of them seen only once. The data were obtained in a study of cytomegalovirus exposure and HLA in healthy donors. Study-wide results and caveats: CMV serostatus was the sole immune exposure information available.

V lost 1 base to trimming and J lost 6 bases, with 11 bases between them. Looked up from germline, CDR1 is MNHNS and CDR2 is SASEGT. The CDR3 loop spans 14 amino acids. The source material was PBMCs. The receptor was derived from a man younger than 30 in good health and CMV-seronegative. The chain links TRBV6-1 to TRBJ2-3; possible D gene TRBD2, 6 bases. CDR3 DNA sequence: TGTGCCAGCAGTGAAGGTGGGGGGTTGGATACGCAGTATTTT. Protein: CASSEGGGLDTQYF.